The rows below give T cell receptor beta chains drawn from one sample of a study of blood T cell repertoires in COVID-19. Clones were sequenced by immunoSEQ multiplex PCR, and TCRdb holds only the in-frame ones, with some missing. The repertoire consists of 200,000 to 300,000 clones, with approximately 80% occurring once and the leading ten covering 7.5% to 9%. Sequencing was done on a sample of peripheral blood. The source is a human donor in a cohort sampled during active COVID-19. The CDR3 runs from the conserved cysteine through the conserved F or W. Not every row has a clone size; where given, it reads once, few, many or a size class.

-,TRBV7-2,17,TRBJ2-7,CASSLRTGLAGVYEQYF
-,TRBV3-1/TRBV3-2,14,TRBJ2-5,CASSRDRDQETQYF
once,TRBV5-5,12,TRBJ2-2,CASSRGTGELFF
once,TRBV5-4,14,TRBJ1-1,CASSLNSPNTEAFF
-,TRBV19,15,TRBJ1-5,CASSVGEASNQPQHF
-,TRBV11-2,15,TRBJ2-2,CASSLALGSTGELFF
-,TRBV30,13,TRBJ2-7,CAWSEVGGNEQYF
-,TRBV4-1,18,TRBJ2-5,CASSQERGRLRLGETQYF
-,TRBV28,16,TRBJ1-2,CASSFFSQVTNYGYTF
once,TRBV5-6,13,TRBJ1-1,CASSLAGSTEAFF
-,TRBV18,16,TRBJ1-2,CASSPPPLTGHDGYTF
-,TRBV10-2,15,TRBJ2-5,CASSDGLVGIETQYF
-,TRBV18,17,TRBJ2-7,CASSPRGTSGGSYEQYF
-,TRBV12-3/TRBV12-4,13,TRBJ2-5,CASHRGHGETQYF
-,TRBV7-2,16,TRBJ2-7,CASSLSASGSTYEQYF
-,TRBV10-2,15,TRBJ2-7,CASSATDRLRYEQYF
-,TRBV6-1,17,TRBJ2-1,CASSEFPSSGTYNEQFF
few,TRBV25-1,15,TRBJ1-2,CASRDRGLGVYGYTF
-,TRBV9,14,TRBJ2-5,CASSLSGSGETQYF
once,TRBV6-6,13,TRBJ2-7,CASSAGGPYEQYF
-,TRBV5-5,11,TRBJ2-2,CASSTNRELFF
-,TRBV28,15,TRBJ2-1,CASSLGFSSYNEQFF
-,TRBV15,14,TRBJ2-5,CATSADYQQETQYF
once,TRBV6-5,14,TRBJ1-1,CASSRAAGHTEAFF
-,TRBV9,14,TRBJ2-7,CASSGSGTGYEQYF
-,TRBV5-5,17,TRBJ2-3,CASSLGRGGTSTDTQYF
-,TRBV7-2,14,TRBJ1-2,CASSLDTGFRGYTF
once,TRBV28,14,TRBJ1-5,CASSPMRVYQPQHF
-,TRBV5-1,14,TRBJ1-3,CASREAGAGNTIYF
-,TRBV11-2,15,TRBJ2-7,CASSLVSSPDYEQYF
-,TRBV6-2/TRBV6-3,15,TRBJ2-5,CASSYVARALETQYF
-,TRBV7-2,14,TRBJ2-7,CASSPRAGTYEQYF
-,TRBV11-2,11,TRBJ2-7,CASSNRYEQYF
-,TRBV5-4,13,TRBJ2-3,CASSLQGTDTQYF
few,TRBV11-2,14,TRBJ2-1,CASSRVNSYNEQFF
-,TRBV4-1,16,TRBJ2-7,CASSQDGTGGSYEQYF
-,TRBV5-8,16,TRBJ2-7,CASSLAAAGAAYEQYF
-,TRBV6-5,12,TRBJ1-1,CASSYLGTEAFF
few,TRBV12-3/TRBV12-4,13,TRBJ2-7,CAIARDSSYEQYF
few,TRBV20-1,11,TRBJ2-5,CSAQGDETQYF
-,TRBV12-5,17,TRBJ1-5,CASAPDSGVSGNQPQHF